The entry below describes one T cell receptor (beta chain). CDR3 length: 16 amino acids. The sample comes from a study of blood T cell repertoires in COVID-19. Study overall: The United States, Italy and Spain supplied acute and convalescent COVID-19 samples. T cells, B-cell-depleted T cells, or PBMCs supplied cDNA or gDNA.

Under the authors' procedure: Counts of nucleated cells, estimated from reference gene primer amplification, were obtained. The method was immunoSEQ multiplex PCR; TCRdb's version includes in-frame clones alone and lacks a portion of them. For V, J and clone size, that table is used; D and trimming come from the DNA. The sample contains just over 90,000 clones, 75% to 90% of which appear only once. The chain combines TRBV7-5 with TRBJ2-7; the D call in the table, TRBD1, was not verified against the DNA. TRBV7-5 is termed a pseudogene. The clonotype comes from a human donor with active COVID-19. The donor label of this sample is uncertain. Source material: peripheral blood. DNA of the CDR3: TGTGCCAGAAGCCCATGGGGACAGGTGCGCCCTTACGGGCAGTACTTC. It codes for CARSPWGQVRPYGQYF.